These T cell receptor beta chains were read from a single sample in a study of cytomegalovirus exposure and HLA in healthy donors. Sequencing was performed with immunoSEQ multiplex PCR; in TCRdb, only in-frame clones are kept and a portion is missing. The sample yields fewer than 200,000 clones, 80% to 85% seen once. Material for sequencing was PBMCs. The receptors originated from a male donor in good health and CMV-seronegative. The CDR3 runs from the conserved cysteine through the conserved F or W. D genes are given only for firm matches. Not all rows give a size; the values are once, few, many and, for expanded clones, a class.

>-|-|TRBJ1-2|TRBV29-1
TGCAGCGTTGAGGCCAATGACTATGGCTACACCTTC
CSVEANDYGYTF
>TRBD1|-|TRBJ2-5|TRBV7-9
TGTGCCAGCAGCTTAGTAGCAGGGGGAGAGACCCAGTACTTC
CASSLVAGGETQYF
>-|-|TRBJ1-2|TRBV7-2
TGTGCCAGCAGCCGCGGGCTACAGAGCTATGGCTACACCTTC
CASSRGLQSYGYTF
>TRBD1|few|TRBJ1-2|TRBV6-5
TGTGCCAGCAGTTACTCTTCCGGGACAGCGAGGGGCTACACCTTC
CASSYSSGTARGYTF
>-|-|TRBJ1-2|TRBV27
TGTGCCAGCAGTTTACGGGTTAACTATGGCTACACCTTC
CASSLRVNYGYTF
>-|-|TRBJ2-3|TRBV29-1
TGCAGCCCACCTCCTCGGCAGGGGTCAACAGATACGCAGTATTTT
CSPPPRQGSTDTQYF
>TRBD1|-|TRBJ1-4|TRBV7-9
TGTGCCAGCAGCCCGATGGGACAGGAAGAAAAACTGTTTTTT
CASSPMGQEEKLFF
>TRBD1|once|TRBJ2-7|TRBV30
TGTGCCTGGAGTAAACAGGGGGACTCCTACGAGCAGTACTTC
CAWSKQGDSYEQYF
>TRBD2|-|TRBJ2-2|TRBV5-1
TGCGCCAGCAGCCCCCGGGCTAGCGGGGGGAACGGGGAGCTGTTTTTT
CASSPRASGGNGELFF
>TRBD2|-|TRBJ2-7|TRBV4-1
TGCGCCAGCAGCCAAGAATCGTGGCGGGGGAGCTCCTACGAGCAGTACTTC
CASSQESWRGSSYEQYF
>-|-|TRBJ1-4|TRBV27
TGTGCCAGCAGTTTTGGAGGGATCAATGAAAAACTGTTTTTT
CASSFGGINEKLFF
>-|-|TRBJ1-4|TRBV5-6
TGTGCCAGCAGCTTGGTTGGCAGGTTGAATGAAAAACTGTTTTTT
CASSLVGRLNEKLFF